These 10 T cell receptor beta chains were sequenced from one sample in a study of T cell responses to AZD1222 COVID-19 vaccine. Profiling relied on immunoSEQ multiplex PCR, and the TCRdb table lists in-frame clones only, not all of them. The table shows around 87,000 clones, with approximately 90% occurring only once. The sequences come from peripheral blood, collected 28 days after the second AZD1222 dose. These receptor sequences come from an adult who received the AZD1222 COVID-19 vaccine.

The CDR3 sequence is CASSQGTAGPNSPLHF. The CDR3 DNA is TGTGCCAGCAGCCAAGGGACAGCCGGTCCCAATTCACCCCTCCACTTT. The V and J genes are TRBV4-2 and TRBJ1-6, with TRBD1 as a possible D gene (6 bases). Trimming removed 1 base at V and 7 bases at J, with 14 bases between. Germline V gene lookup returns CDR1 LGHNA and CDR2 YNFKEQ. The CDR3 length is 16 residues.

The chain uses TRBV18 and TRBJ2-7; 13 bases are shared with TRBD2. This CDR3 comprises 14 residues. Losses at the gene ends were 3 bases for V and 6 bases for J; bases not matched to a gene: 2. Germline V gives CDR1 KGHSH, CDR2 LQKENI. The CDR3 DNA sequence: TGTGCCAGCTCACCGGGACTAGCGGGGATCGAGCAGTACTTC. Its protein is CASSPGLAGIEQYF.

This chain links TRBV19 with TRBJ2-1; no clear D gene. The V end lost 2 bases, the J end lost 0 bases, and 8 bases lay between the germline ends. Germline loops: CDR1 LNHDA, CDR2 SQIVND (reference sequence). The CDR3 extends over 15 amino acids. This chain's CDR3 is CASSIQADSYNEQFF. DNA for the CDR3: TGTGCCAGTAGTATACAGGCCGACTCCTACAATGAGCAGTTCTTC.

The chain employs TRBV7-9 and TRBJ2-1; the D is unclear. Germline lookup yields CDR1 SEHNR and CDR2 FQNEAQ (reference sequence). This CDR3 comprises 11 residues. The V end was cut by 5 bases, the J end by 7 bases, with 6 bases between. The CDR3 nucleotides read TGTGCCAGCAGCCAACATAATGAGCAGTTCTTC. This encodes CASSQHNEQFF.

J is TRBJ1-6 and V is TRBV7-8; D is possibly TRBD1 (5 bases). Trimming took 4 bases from V and 5 from J, leaving 15 bases between them. The V gene's germline CDR1 is SGHVS and CDR2 FQNEAQ. CDR3 size: 16 residues. DNA of the CDR3: TGTGCCAGCAGCTCCCGTGGGGGGTTAAATAATTCACCCCTCCACTTT. Amino acids: CASSSRGGLNNSPLHF.

The gene calls are TRBV7-8 and TRBJ2-1; 11 bases line up with TRBD2. V was pared by 5 bases and J by 4 bases, with 10 bases of the junction left unmatched. The CDR3 is made up of 17 amino acids. CDR1 SGHVS and CDR2 FQNEAQ come from the germline V gene. CDR3 bases: TGTGCCAGCAGCGCGAGGGTAGCGGGAGGGCCGTACAATGAGCAGTTCTTC. It encodes CASSARVAGGPYNEQFF.

J is TRBJ1-1 and V is TRBV6-4; no firm D call. The V gene's germline CDR1 is MRHNA and CDR2 SNTAGT. The ends were cut back, 2 bases at V and 7 bases at J, with 14 bases in the middle. The CDR3 covers 14 residues. CDR3 DNA: TGTGCCAGCAGTGACCGGGCCTCCCAAGGTGAAGCTTTCTTT. Amino acid sequence: CASSDRASQGEAFF.

The V gene is TRBV27, the J gene TRBJ2-1; no clear D. The CDR3 is 13 residues long. Germline lookup yields CDR1 MNHEY and CDR2 SMNVEV (reference sequence). Trimming shortened V by 5 bases and J by 7 bases, and 12 bases separated the two germline ends. The CDR3 here is CASSLPRVNEQFF. The CDR3 DNA reads TGTGCCAGCAGTCTCCCCCGAGTAAATGAGCAGTTCTTC.

V usage is TRBV25-1 and J usage is TRBJ1-2; D is ambiguous. Germline CDR1 and CDR2: MGHDK and SYGVNS. Trimming left V 4 bases short and J 6 bases short, with 12 bases between. The CDR3 is 13 amino acids. For the CDR3, the DNA is TGTGCCAGCAGTGGAGCGGGGTCCAATGGCTACACCTTC. Translating gives CASSGAGSNGYTF.

In DNA, the CDR3 is TGTGCCAGCACCCTCACGGACAATGAGCAGTTCTTC. This codes for CASTLTDNEQFF. The V gene is TRBV12-3 or TRBV12-4, the J gene TRBJ2-1, with D hard to call. The V and J ends lost 7 bases and 5 bases respectively, with 9 bases between them. The CDR3 contains 12 residues.